Each of the 2 T cell receptor beta chains below was sequenced from the same sample in a study of identifying expanded T cells in peripheral blood. Sequenced by immunoSEQ multiplex PCR; TCRdb stores in-frame clones only, minus some. The profile shows 70,000 or so clones, 90% of them singletons. The sequencing sample was made of blood. The receptors were sampled from a person aged 18 to 75 in good health.

The V and J genes are TRBV27 and TRBJ2-1, with TRBD2 identical over 8 bases. Germline trimming cut 4 bases from V and 3 bases from J; bases unmatched to any gene: 8. Germline CDR1 and CDR2: MNHEY and SMNVEV (reference sequence). The CDR3 is 16 residues long. The CDR3 region has the DNA TGTGCCAGCAGTTCACAAGCGGGAGTGATCTACAATGAGCAGTTCTTC. This encodes CASSSQAGVIYNEQFF.

CDR3 sequence (DNA): TGTGCCAGCAGTAGTCCGGGGATCATTTCCTACAATGAGCAGTTCTTC. Its translation: CASSSPGIISYNEQFF. The genes are TRBV6-6 and TRBJ2-1, with D possibly TRBD2 on 5 matching bases. Trimming removed 5 bases at V and 1 base at J, with 15 bases between. CDR1 MNHNY and CDR2 SVGAGI come from the germline V gene (reference sequence). There are 16 residues in the CDR3.